This T cell receptor (beta chain) was identified during a study of blood T cell repertoires in COVID-19. The CDR3 spans 17 residues. Germline values: CDR1 LGHDT, CDR2 YNNKEL (reference sequence). J gave up 4 bases and V 2 bases, and 4 bases lay outside the gene matches. The method was immunoSEQ multiplex PCR; TCRdb's version includes in-frame clones alone and lacks a portion of them. The table includes some 25,000 clones, more than 70% detected once. This receptor was taken from a human donor in a cohort sampled during active COVID-19. The specimen sequenced was peripheral blood. The chain couples TRBV3-1 (or the pseudogene TRBV3-2) to TRBJ2-2; 13 positions agree with TRBD2. The CDR3 is CASSQWGLAGFTGELFF. The CDR3 DNA follows: TGTGCCAGCAGCCAATGGGGACTAGCGGGGTTCACCGGGGAGCTGTTTTTT.